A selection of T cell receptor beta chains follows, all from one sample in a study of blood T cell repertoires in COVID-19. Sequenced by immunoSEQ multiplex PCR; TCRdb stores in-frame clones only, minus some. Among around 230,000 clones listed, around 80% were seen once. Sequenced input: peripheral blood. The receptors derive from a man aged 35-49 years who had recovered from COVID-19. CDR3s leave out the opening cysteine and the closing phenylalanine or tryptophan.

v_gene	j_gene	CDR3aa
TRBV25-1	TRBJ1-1	ASSESGRGGYTEAF
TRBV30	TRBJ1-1	AWSGQFTEAF
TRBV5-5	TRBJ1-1	ASSLALSSGVNTEAF
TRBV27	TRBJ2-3	ASSVRGLTDTQY
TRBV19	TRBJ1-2	ASSSRDRYYGYT
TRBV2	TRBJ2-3	ASRGDWASYTDTQY
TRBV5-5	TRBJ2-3	ASSSQSGATDTQY
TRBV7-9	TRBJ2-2	ASSLARREEAGELF
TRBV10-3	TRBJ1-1	AIRYEGGANTEAF
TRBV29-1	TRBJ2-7	SVGDSLYEQY
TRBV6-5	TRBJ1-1	ASSYSKGTGNTEAF
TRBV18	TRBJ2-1	ASSLLGTGLWNEQF
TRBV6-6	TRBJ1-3	ASSQDRAGNTIY
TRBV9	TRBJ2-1	ASSASPGLFNEQF
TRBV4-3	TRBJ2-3	ASSQDVRDTQY
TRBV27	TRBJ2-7	ASSLEGLSSYEQY
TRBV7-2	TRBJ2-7	ASSLGSAISSYEQY
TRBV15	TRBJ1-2	ATGRTDWDGYT
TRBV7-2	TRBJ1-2	ASSTKTGGGVGGYT
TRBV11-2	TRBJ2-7	ASRRTGARTQY
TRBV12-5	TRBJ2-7	ASALDSSYEQY